The following is a TCR beta chain sequence with its context. Its antigen remains unknown. The record originates from a study of early T cells in non-severe SARS-CoV-2 infection. Study background: Chains stayed unpaired after sequencing of bulk RNA from unsorted whole blood.

cDNA molecules, individually, were tagged with unique molecular identifiers. TCRdb independently ran MiXCR on the 5' RACE reads; one entry per CDR3 protein. This table has more than 60,000 distinct CDR3 sequences, roughly 12% appearing once. Trimming pared 4 bases from V and 0 bases from J, leaving 7 bases between. Germline lookup yields CDR1 SGHDN and CDR2 FVKESK. The CDR3 is made up of 14 amino acids. Whole-study findings and limits: Private and CD4 specificities were missed by VDJdb matching, which favored anti-spike CD8 responses.

The chain uses TRBV14 and TRBJ1-3; D not resolved. The receptor comes from an adult who was a healthcare worker with PCR-confirmed SARS-CoV-2 infection or an uninfected control (not recorded which). The specimen comprised whole blood, sampled at baseline. The CDR3 sequence: CASSLFLSGNTIYF. The CDR3 DNA sequence: TGTGCCAGCAGCCTGTTCCTCTCTGGAAACACCATATATTTT. Looking up the rest from reference TRBV14 and TRBJ1-3 gives the full variable domain: EAGVTQFPSHSVIEKGQTVTLRCDPISGHDNLYWYRRVMGKEIKFLLHFVKESKQDESGMPNNRFLAERTGGTYSTLKVQPAELEDSGVYFCASSLFLSGNTIYFGEGSWLTVV.